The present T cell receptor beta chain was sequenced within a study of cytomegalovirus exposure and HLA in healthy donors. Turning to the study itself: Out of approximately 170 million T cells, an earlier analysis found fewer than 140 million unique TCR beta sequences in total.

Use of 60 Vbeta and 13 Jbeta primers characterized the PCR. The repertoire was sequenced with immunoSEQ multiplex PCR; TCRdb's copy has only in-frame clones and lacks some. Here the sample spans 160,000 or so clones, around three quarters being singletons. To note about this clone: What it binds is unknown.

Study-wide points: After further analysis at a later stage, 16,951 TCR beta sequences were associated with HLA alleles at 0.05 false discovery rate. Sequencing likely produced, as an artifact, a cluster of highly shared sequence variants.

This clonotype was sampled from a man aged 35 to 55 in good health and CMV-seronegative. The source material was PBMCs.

The CDR3 sequence: CASSLASGQETQYF. The CDR3 DNA follows: TGTGCCAGCAGCTTGGCTAGCGGCCAAGAGACCCAGTACTTC. The chain carries TRBV5-4 and TRBJ2-5; the match to TRBD2 covers 7 bases. Trimming removed 0 bases from V and 1 base from J; junction bases left unmatched: 0. Per germline, CDR1 SGHNT and CDR2 YYREEE (reference sequence). This CDR3 region has 14 residues.